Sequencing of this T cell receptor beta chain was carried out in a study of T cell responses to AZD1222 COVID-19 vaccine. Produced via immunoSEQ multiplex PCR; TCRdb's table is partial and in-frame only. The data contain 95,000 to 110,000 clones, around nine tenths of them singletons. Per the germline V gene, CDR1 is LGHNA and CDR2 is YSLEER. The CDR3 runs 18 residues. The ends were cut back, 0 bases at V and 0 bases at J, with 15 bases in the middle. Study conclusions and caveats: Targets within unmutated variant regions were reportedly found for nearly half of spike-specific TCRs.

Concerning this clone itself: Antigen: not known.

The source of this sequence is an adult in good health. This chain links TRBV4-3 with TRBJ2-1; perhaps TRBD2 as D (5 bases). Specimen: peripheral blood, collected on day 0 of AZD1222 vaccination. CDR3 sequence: CASSQDGRASSSYNEQFF. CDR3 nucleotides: TGCGCCAGCAGCCAAGATGGGAGAGCGTCGAGCTCCTACAATGAGCAGTTCTTC.